The rows below give T cell receptor beta chains drawn from one sample of a study of response to subunit inactivated influenza vaccine. MiXCR, applied by TCRdb to the RT-PCR reads, yields one record per CDR3 protein. The sample consists of 750,000 to 850,000 distinct CDR3 sequences, less than 20% of them appearing once. The sequenced sample was PBMCs from blood, obtained less than 6 days after vaccination. Receptors were obtained from a man between 50 and 59 years old who received an inactivated influenza vaccine. The CDR3 runs from the conserved cysteine through the conserved F or W. Each record gives: V gene, D gene, J gene, CDR3 length, clone size, CDR3 protein, CDR3 DNA. A D gene is named only where the DNA matches it firmly. Only some rows state a clone size, as once, few, many or a class for expanded clones.

TRBV20-1	NA	TRBJ1-1	11	few	CSARGDAEAFF	TGCAGTGCTCGCGGGGACGCTGAAGCTTTCTTT
TRBV20-1	NA	TRBJ1-4	10	NA	CSVENEKLFF	TGCAGCGTTGAGAATGAAAAACTGTTTTTT
TRBV4-2	NA	TRBJ2-7	16	NA	CASSQESGSSSYEQYF	TGTGCCAGCAGCCAAGAGTCAGGCTCTAGCTCCTACGAGCAGTACTTC
TRBV7-9	NA	TRBJ2-1	14	NA	CASSLAGASMEQFF	TGTGCCAGCAGCTTAGCGGGCGCGAGTATGGAGCAGTTCTTC
TRBV12-3/TRBV12-4	NA	TRBJ2-5	14	many	CASSLFSITETQYF	TGTGCCAGCAGTTTATTCAGTATTACAGAGACCCAGTACTTC
TRBV5-1	TRBD1	TRBJ1-6	17	few	CASSLGQGSSYNSPLHF	TGCGCCAGCAGCTTGGGACAGGGGAGCTCCTATAATTCACCCCTCCACTTT
TRBV20-1	TRBD2	TRBJ2-1	13	many	CSAELAGGLGQFF	TGCAGTGCTGAACTAGCGGGGGGGCTAGGACAGTTCTTC
TRBV4-2	NA	TRBJ2-6	18	few	CASSQVGGPVGGANVLTF	TGTGCCAGCAGCCAAGTTGGGGGGCCGGTCGGTGGGGCCAACGTCCTGACTTTC
TRBV10-3	NA	TRBJ2-5	15	NA	CAISDREWIGETQYF	TGTGCCATCAGTGACCGGGAATGGATCGGGGAGACCCAGTACTTC
TRBV10-3	NA	TRBJ1-2	14	many	CAISDGQFNYGYTF	TGTGCCATCAGTGACGGACAGTTCAACTATGGCTACACCTTC
TRBV28	NA	TRBJ2-1	12	few	CASRAFYNEQFF	TGTGCCAGTAGGGCTTTCTACAATGAGCAGTTCTTC
TRBV7-8	NA	TRBJ2-1	16	NA	CASTKAPSEPYNEQFF	TGTGCCAGCACCAAAGCCCCCAGCGAGCCCTACAATGAGCAGTTCTTC
TRBV6-2/TRBV6-3	NA	TRBJ2-7	15	once	CASSYSSQVSYEQYF	TGTGCCAGCAGTTACTCGTCCCAGGTCTCCTACGAGCAGTACTTC
TRBV5-1	NA	TRBJ1-5	15	NA	CASSLESGRDQPQHF	TGCGCCAGCAGCTTGGAGTCAGGGAGAGATCAGCCCCAGCATTTT
TRBV7-9	TRBD2	TRBJ2-7	15	NA	CASSLELAGVDEQYF	TGTGCCAGCAGCTTAGAACTAGCGGGAGTTGACGAGCAGTACTTC
TRBV7-3	NA	TRBJ2-5	16	NA	CASSLRPRGRGETQYF	TGTGCCAGCAGCTTAAGGCCCCGCGGCCGAGGGGAGACCCAGTACTTC
TRBV12-3/TRBV12-4	NA	TRBJ2-5	14	many	CASRGDGGQETQYF	TGTGCCAGCAGGGGGGACGGCGGCCAAGAGACCCAGTACTTC
TRBV20-1	TRBD1	TRBJ2-3	14	few	CSAREGATTDTQYF	TGCAGTGCTCGAGAGGGGGCCACCACAGATACGCAGTATTTT
TRBV5-1	TRBD2	TRBJ2-1	16	few	CASRPSGGTSYNEQFF	TGCGCCAGCAGGCCATCGGGGGGTACATCCTACAATGAGCAGTTCTTC
TRBV6-1	NA	TRBJ1-2	13	NA	CASSEVTVYGYTF	TGTGCCAGCAGTGAAGTGACAGTCTATGGCTACACCTTC
TRBV5-7	NA	TRBJ2-7	13	NA	CASSLVEGKWPYF	TGTGCCAGCAGCTTGGTTGAGGGAAAATGGCCGTACTTC
TRBV5-1	TRBD2	TRBJ2-2	16	few	CASSRQLAGVTGELFF	TGCGCCAGCAGCAGGCAACTAGCGGGAGTAACCGGGGAGCTGTTTTTT
TRBV11-2	TRBD1	TRBJ2-7	16	NA	CASSPVDRAPLYEQYF	TGTGCCAGCAGCCCGGTGGACAGGGCCCCACTCTACGAGCAGTACTTC
TRBV4-2	NA	TRBJ1-3	14	many	CASSQSEARNTIYF	TGTGCCAGCAGCCAATCCGAGGCCCGAAACACCATATATTTT
TRBV9	NA	TRBJ2-6	14	few	CASGPNSGANVLTF	TGTGCCAGCGGACCTAATTCCGGGGCCAACGTCCTGACTTTC
TRBV29-1	TRBD1	TRBJ1-4	15	NA	CSVNDAGTGNEKLFF	TGCAGCGTTAACGACGCCGGGACAGGGAATGAAAAACTGTTTTTT
TRBV10-3	NA	TRBJ1-2	13	NA	CAISEAANYGYTF	TGTGCCATCAGTGAAGCAGCTAACTATGGCTACACCTTC
TRBV7-9	TRBD2	TRBJ2-1	16	NA	CASSTRTSGTAGLQFF	TGTGCCAGCAGCACCCGGACTAGCGGGACGGCCGGCCTCCAGTTCTTC
TRBV28	NA	TRBJ2-7	18	many	CASSPNGGPPSKAYEQYF	TGTGCCAGCAGCCCAAACGGCGGCCCCCCCTCGAAAGCTTACGAGCAGTACTTC
TRBV18	TRBD1	TRBJ1-1	15	NA	CASSPIPGGNTEAFF	TGTGCCAGCTCACCAATCCCAGGGGGGAACACTGAAGCTTTCTTT
TRBV24-1	NA	TRBJ2-3	17	few	CATSDLLFEGGLSTQYF	TGTGCCACCAGTGATTTGCTTTTCGAGGGGGGCCTGAGCACGCAGTATTTT
TRBV4-1	NA	TRBJ1-2	18	few	CASSQDVTAWTVSYGYTF	TGCGCCAGCAGCCAGGACGTTACCGCTTGGACAGTAAGCTATGGCTACACCTTC
TRBV5-1	NA	TRBJ1-5	15	NA	CASSTEPGIHQPQHF	TGCGCCAGCAGCACCGAGCCGGGGATACATCAGCCCCAGCATTTT
TRBV10-3	TRBD1	TRBJ2-7	14	few	CAINGQGASDEQYF	TGTGCCATCAATGGACAGGGGGCCTCGGACGAGCAGTACTTC
TRBV12-3/TRBV12-4	TRBD2	TRBJ2-3	16	few	CASTGLAGGLGDTQYF	TGTGCCAGCACTGGACTAGCGGGGGGGCTGGGAGATACGCAGTATTTT
TRBV5-1	TRBD1	TRBJ2-5	15	NA	CASSLDTGGSETQYF	TGCGCCAGCAGCTTGGATACAGGGGGCTCAGAGACCCAGTACTTC
TRBV6-2/TRBV6-3	NA	TRBJ2-1	14	NA	CASSNSISYNEQFF	TGTGCCAGCAGTAACAGTATCTCCTACAATGAGCAGTTCTTC
TRBV20-1	NA	TRBJ1-4	13	few	CSASTGKNEKLFF	TGCAGTGCTAGTACAGGGAAGAATGAAAAACTGTTTTTT
TRBV7-2	NA	TRBJ2-3	16	NA	CASSLGGPKDTDTQYF	TGTGCCAGCAGCTTAGGTGGCCCAAAGGACACAGATACGCAGTATTTT
TRBV3-1	NA	TRBJ1-2	14	NA	CASSPATPNYGYTF	TGTGCCAGCAGCCCCGCGACACCTAACTATGGCTACACCTTC
TRBV10-3	NA	TRBJ2-2	11	NA	CAIRDTGELFF	TGTGCCATCAGGGACACCGGGGAGCTGTTTTTT
TRBV10-2	NA	TRBJ2-1	16	NA	CASSETLGQLYNEQFF	TGCGCCAGCAGTGAGACCTTAGGACAGCTTTACAATGAGCAGTTCTTC
TRBV15	TRBD2	TRBJ2-1	16	NA	CATSREPAGAKNEQFF	TGTGCCACCAGCAGAGAACCAGCGGGAGCTAAAAATGAGCAGTTCTTC
TRBV5-6	TRBD2	TRBJ2-1	19	few	CASSLVGISGSLRDNEQFF	TGTGCCAGCAGCTTGGTCGGGATTAGCGGGTCCCTACGGGACAATGAGCAGTTCTTC
TRBV11-3	NA	TRBJ2-1	14	NA	CASSQGGRANEQFF	TGTGCCAGCAGCCAAGGCGGCAGGGCAAATGAGCAGTTCTTC
TRBV20-1	NA	TRBJ1-5	15	few	CSADGQGSKGQPQHF	TGCAGTGCTGACGGGCAGGGTTCAAAGGGACAGCCCCAGCATTTT
TRBV5-1	NA	TRBJ2-6	15	few	CASCLSGTGANVLTF	TGCGCCAGCTGTCTCTCAGGCACCGGGGCCAACGTCCTGACTTTC